The 9 T cell receptor beta chains below come from one sample, sequenced in a study of T cell repertoires in cytomegalovirus infection. These receptors have no identified antigens. TCRdb fed the reads into MiXCR, producing one record per CDR3 protein. This sample has about 71,000 distinct CDR3 sequences, with 20% found just once. This material consisted of CD8+ T cells from cultured PBMCs, taken from culture after CMV antigen stimulation. The receptors derive from a human donor in good health (CMV status not recorded). Some clones in this sample may be carry-over from other donors' samples.

This clonotype was counted a few times. V is TRBV12-3 or TRBV12-4 and J is TRBJ2-7; a weak D match, TRBD2 (7 bases). This CDR3 contains 19 residues. V was pared by 5 bases and J by 1 base, with 27 bases between. The DNA of the CDR3 is TGTGCCAGCAGTCCACTGGAGGGCGGGGGCTTATCCTCATCCTACGAGCAGTACTTC. Protein sequence: CASSPLEGGGLSSSYEQYF.

This clonotype was observed at least ten times. V and J are TRBV27 and TRBJ1-1; D is ambiguous. V lost 6 bases to trimming and J lost 6 bases, with 8 bases between them. This CDR3 region has 11 residues. CDR1 MNHEY and CDR2 SMNVEV come from the germline V gene (reference sequence). This chain's CDR3 is CASRKGPEAFF. CDR3 sequence (DNA): TGTGCCAGCAGAAAAGGGCCTGAAGCTTTCTTT.

This clonotype was counted only a few times. V usage is TRBV7-2 and J usage is TRBJ1-1, with D unresolved. Trimming pared 1 base from V and 2 bases from J, leaving 14 bases between. Looked up from germline, CDR1 is SGHTA and CDR2 is FQGNSA. CDR3 length equals 16 residues. The CDR3 loop is CASSLGNWRLNTEAFF. The CDR3 DNA reads TGTGCCAGCAGCTTAGGTAATTGGAGGTTAAACACTGAAGCTTTCTTT.

The chain uses TRBV7-8 and TRBJ2-3; the match to TRBD1 covers 9 bases. Trimming removed 4 bases from V and 3 bases from J; junction bases left unmatched: 8. Germline V gives CDR1 SGHVS, CDR2 FQNEAQ. This CDR3 has 16 amino acids. Here the CDR3 DNA reads TGTGCCAGCAGCTACCTGGACAGGGGCTTAACAGATACGCAGTATTTT. Protein product: CASSYLDRGLTDTQYF.

The chain recombines TRBV7-9 with TRBJ1-1; D gene uncertain. The CDR3 totals 15 residues. Trimming removed 5 bases from V and 1 base from J, with 14 bases in between. Germline V gives CDR1 SEHNR, CDR2 FQNEAQ (reference sequence). CDR3 sequence: CASSLAAFRNTEAFF. The CDR3, as DNA: TGTGCCAGCAGCCTGGCAGCGTTTCGGAACACTGAAGCTTTCTTT.

This clonotype was counted once. V gene TRBV12-3 or TRBV12-4 combines with J gene TRBJ1-5; perhaps TRBD1 as D (5 bases). The V end lost 3 bases, the J end lost 6 bases, and 12 bases lay between the germline ends. This CDR3 spans 14 amino acids. The CDR3 spells CASSFQSTGQPQHF. CDR3 DNA sequence: TGTGCCAGCAGTTTTCAAAGTACAGGTCAGCCCCAGCATTTT.

V usage is TRBV7-9 and J usage is TRBJ1-3; TRBD1 might be the D (6 bases). This CDR3 comprises 16 residues. The germline V gene has CDR1 SEHNR and CDR2 FQNEAQ (reference sequence). The V gene lost 0 bases and the J gene lost 2 bases, with 11 bases spanning the gap. The CDR3 DNA reads as TGTGCCAGCAGCTTAGCGTCGGGGGGCACTGGAAACACCATATATTTT. Translation gives CASSLASGGTGNTIYF.

V is TRBV9 and J is TRBJ2-1; 11 bases align to TRBD2. The V and J ends lost 3 bases and 5 bases, in that order; junction bases with no gene match: 7. Germline-derived CDR1 and CDR2 are SGDLS and YYNGEE. This CDR3 spans 16 amino acids. The CDR3 coding sequence is TGTGCCAGCAGCGCAATGCTAGCGGGGGGCCACAATGAGCAGTTCTTC. Protein: CASSAMLAGGHNEQFF.

J is TRBJ1-2 and V is TRBV19, with 8 nucleotides matching TRBD1. Germline trimming cut 6 bases from V and 6 bases from J; bases unmatched to any gene: 15. This CDR3 is built from 16 residues. Germline assignment: CDR1 LNHDA and CDR2 SQIVND (reference sequence). The chain's CDR3 is CASRPPLWTGRNGYTF. The CDR3 DNA reads as TGTGCCAGTAGACCCCCCCTCTGGACAGGGAGGAATGGCTACACCTTC.